The 30 T cell receptor beta chains below were found in one sample sequenced in a study of blood T cell repertoires in COVID-19. Using immunoSEQ multiplex PCR, the repertoire was profiled, and TCRdb retains in-frame clones only, with some absent. This repertoire shows fewer than 250,000 clones, about 83% found once; its top ten account for 2.5% to 3.5%. Sequencing used peripheral blood. The receptor source for this set is a middle-aged man with active or convalescent COVID-19.

The rearrangement uses TRBV4-3 and TRBJ2-4; the D gene is possibly TRBD2 (6 bases). Germline lookup yields CDR1 LGHNA and CDR2 YSLEER. Between the trimmed V and J ends, which lost 0 bases and 2 bases, there was a span of 26 bases. This CDR3 has 21 residues. The CDR3 DNA sequence: TGCGCCAGCAGCCAAGATTTAGGTGGTTTAGGTGGGGGGATGACCAAAAACATTCAGTACTTC. This translates into CASSQDLGGLGGGMTKNIQYF.

This chain joins TRBV2 and TRBJ2-5, with 9 bases aligning to TRBD1. CDR3 length: 14 residues. V was clipped by 7 bases and J by 5 bases; unmatched bases: 8. Germline CDR1 and CDR2: SNHLY and FYNNEI. The CDR3 is CASITGGGKETQYF. The CDR3 DNA sequence: TGTGCCAGCATTACAGGGGGCGGGAAGGAGACCCAGTACTTC.

The chain carries TRBV7-3 and TRBJ2-7; 9 nucleotides agree with TRBD2. Trimming removed 1 base from V and 2 bases from J; junction bases left unmatched: 3. Germline CDR1 is SGHTA and CDR2 is FQGTGA. The CDR3 spans 15 residues. DNA of the CDR3: TGTGCCAGCAGCTTAATGGCGGGAGGGCCCTACGAGCAGTACTTC. As protein: CASSLMAGGPYEQYF.

The genes are TRBV6-6 and TRBJ2-2, with 8 nucleotides matching TRBD2. Per germline, CDR1 MNHNY and CDR2 SVGAGI (reference sequence). V was pared by 6 bases and J by 5 bases, with 8 bases of the junction left unmatched. This CDR3 contains 15 residues. CDR3: CASSRGTRGTGELFF. In DNA, the CDR3 is TGTGCCAGCAGCCGCGGGACTAGGGGGACCGGGGAGCTGTTTTTT.

The rearrangement uses TRBV7-9 and TRBJ2-1; tentative D call: TRBD1 (5 bases). The germline CDR1 and CDR2 sequences are SEHNR and FQNEAQ (reference sequence). CDR3 size: 12 residues. Trimming cost V 3 bases and J 14 bases, with 14 bases left between them. The CDR3 nucleotides read TGTGCCAGCAGCTTGAGGCTCGCGGACAAGTTCTTC. Translating gives CASSLRLADKFF.

The V and J genes are TRBV10-1 and TRBJ1-4; D may be TRBD1 (6 bases). Between the trimmed V and J ends, which lost 4 bases and 10 bases, there was a span of 13 bases. The CDR3 extends over 13 amino acids. Looked up from germline, CDR1 is WNHNN and CDR2 is SYGVQD (reference sequence). The CDR3 spells CASSGNRDGKLFF. The CDR3 DNA reads as TGCGCCAGCAGTGGGAACAGGGACGGAAAACTGTTTTTT.

The genes are TRBV30 and TRBJ2-7, with D perhaps matching TRBD2 (5 bases). Germline V gene lookup returns CDR1 GTSNPN and CDR2 SVGIG (reference sequence). This CDR3 region has 15 residues. V was clipped by 2 bases and J by 4 bases, with 18 bases between them. The CDR3 DNA follows: TGTGCCTGGAGTTTCAATCCCCTCCCGGGGTACGAGCAGTACTTC. This translates into CAWSFNPLPGYEQYF.

The CDR3 spells CASNPTGNTEAFF. DNA for the CDR3: TGTGCCAGCAACCCGACGGGAAACACTGAAGCTTTCTTT. V usage is TRBV6-5 and J usage is TRBJ1-1, with D uncertain. Deletions cut 7 bases from V and 2 bases from J, with 11 bases between. The CDR3 loop spans 13 amino acids. Germline V gives CDR1 MNHEY, CDR2 SVGAGI.

V gene TRBV11-2 combines with J gene TRBJ1-4; possible D gene TRBD1, 6 bases. CDR3 length: 13 amino acids. Germline loops: CDR1 SGHAT, CDR2 FQNNGV. The V gene lost 1 base and the J gene lost 10 bases, with 10 bases spanning the gap. CDR3: CASSLAQGRKLFF. DNA of the CDR3: TGTGCCAGCAGCTTAGCACAGGGCCGAAAACTGTTTTTT.

This rearrangement joins TRBV5-6 to TRBJ1-1; unclear D gene. Between the trimmed V and J ends, which lost 2 bases and 0 bases, there was a span of 11 bases. The CDR3 length is 15 residues. Germline CDR1 SGHDT, CDR2 YYEEEE. The CDR3 coding sequence is TGTGCCAGCAGCTTAGTTCGGAGGGTGAACACTGAAGCTTTCTTT. This sequence encodes CASSLVRRVNTEAFF.

The V and J genes are TRBV9 and TRBJ1-2; D is uncertain. Germline CDR1 is SGDLS and CDR2 is YYNGEE. The CDR3 contains 10 residues. With 9 bases removed from V and 8 bases from J, the gap between germline ends came to 11 bases. CDR3 nucleotides: TGTGCCACCCCGATGAGGGGCTACACCTTC. Its protein product is CATPMRGYTF.

The gene calls are TRBV6-6 and TRBJ2-1, with 9 bases matching TRBD1. Looked up from germline, CDR1 is MNHNY and CDR2 is SVGAGI (reference sequence). The CDR3 runs 15 residues. V dropped 5 bases and J dropped 4; count of bases not matched to a gene: 6. The CDR3 protein is CASSGGTGYYNEQFF. As DNA, the CDR3 is TGTGCCAGCAGTGGCGGGACAGGGTATTACAATGAGCAGTTCTTC.

This clone was seen a handful of times. The chain employs TRBV29-1 and TRBJ2-3; the D is unclear. V gave up 0 bases and J gave up 2 bases, with 12 bases separating them. In germline, CDR1 is SQVTM, CDR2 ANQGSEA. The CDR3 has 15 residues. CDR3 region: CSVEDWQRSTDTQYF. The DNA for the CDR3 is TGCAGCGTTGAAGATTGGCAGCGTTCCACAGATACGCAGTATTTT.

The CDR3 nucleotides are TGTGCCAGCAGTTCCAGTGGTTCACCCCTCCACTTT. Its protein product is CASSSSGSPLHF. The rearrangement joins TRBV6-5 to TRBJ1-6; D remains ambiguous. There are 12 residues in the CDR3. The germline V gene encodes CDR1 MNHEY and CDR2 SVGAGI. The V end was cut by 4 bases, the J end by 9 bases, with 7 bases between.

The chain uses TRBV25-1 and TRBJ1-1; D might be TRBD1 (5 bases). Germline lookup yields CDR1 MGHDK and CDR2 SYGVNS. The germline V and J ends were trimmed by 8 bases and 0 bases, with 16 bases remaining between them. The CDR3 is 15 residues long. The CDR3 DNA follows: TGTGCCAGCCGTCCGACAGACAAATTGAACACTGAAGCTTTCTTT. Protein: CASRPTDKLNTEAFF.

This rearrangement joins TRBV19 to TRBJ1-3, with D possibly TRBD1 on 5 matching bases. CDR1 LNHDA and CDR2 SQIVND come from the germline V gene (reference sequence). The CDR3 consists of 15 residues. V was shortened by 7 bases and J by 0 bases, with 13 bases between the two germline ends. The CDR3 DNA reads TGTGCCAGTAAAACGACAGAGAGCTCTGGAAACACCATATATTTT. Its protein product is CASKTTESSGNTIYF.

The genes are TRBV19 and TRBJ1-1, with D possibly TRBD1 on 6 matching bases. The CDR3 extends over 12 amino acids. The germline V gene encodes CDR1 LNHDA and CDR2 SQIVND (reference sequence). Trimming took 6 bases from V and 1 from J, leaving 6 bases between them. CDR3 sequence reads: CASRDRNTEAFF. In DNA, the CDR3 is TGTGCCAGTAGGGACAGGAACACTGAAGCTTTCTTT.

V is TRBV10-3 and J is TRBJ2-3; 8 bases are shared with TRBD1. Germline V gives CDR1 ENHRY, CDR2 SYGVKD. Trimming took 5 bases from V and 0 from J; bases not matched to a gene: 4. This CDR3 is 15 amino acids long. CDR3 sequence reads: CAISKDRVSTDTQYF. CDR3 coding DNA: TGTGCCATCAGTAAGGACAGGGTAAGCACAGATACGCAGTATTTT.

The chain combines TRBV28 with TRBJ2-3; 12 bases fit TRBD2. With 5 bases clipped from V and 4 bases from J, the junction kept 7 bases outside the gene matches. There are 16 residues in the CDR3. Germline V gives CDR1 MDHEN, CDR2 SYDVKM. The CDR3 bases are TGTGCCAGCAGTCGACCGACTAGCGGGAGATCAGATACGCAGTATTTT. Translating gives CASSRPTSGRSDTQYF.

The CDR3 loop is CASSSSTSGSWTDTQYF. The CDR3 DNA follows: TGTGCCAGCAGTTCGTCGACTAGCGGGAGTTGGACAGATACGCAGTATTTT. The chain employs TRBV28 and TRBJ2-3; the match to TRBD2 covers 12 bases. The V and J ends lost 4 bases and 3 bases, in that order; junction bases with no gene match: 8. Looked up from germline, CDR1 is MDHEN and CDR2 is SYDVKM. The CDR3 loop spans 17 amino acids. Based on the CDR3 plus reference TRBV28 and TRBJ2-3, the full variable domain is DVKVTQSSRYLVKRTGEKVFLECVQDMDHENMFWYRQDPGLGLRLIYFSYDVKMKEKGDIPEGYSVSREKKERFSLILESASTNQTSMYLCASSSSTSGSWTDTQYFGPGTRLTVL.

The chain is built from TRBV7-2 and TRBJ1-5; maybe TRBD1 (5 bases). The CDR3 loop spans 15 amino acids. Trimming left V 1 base short and J 7 bases short, with 14 bases between. CDR1 is SGHTA and CDR2 is FQGNSA in the germline V gene. The CDR3 nucleotides read TGTGCCAGCAGCTTAGAGTTAGGGGCAGACCAGCCCCAGCATTTT. It encodes CASSLELGADQPQHF.

The chain employs TRBV7-8 and TRBJ1-2, with a tentative D call TRBD1 (5 bases). Trimming pared 1 base from V and 7 bases from J, leaving 13 bases between. The CDR3 is 14 amino acids. CDR1 is SGHVS, CDR2 FQNEAQ, per germline. CDR3 sequence: CASSLEGAASGYTF. CDR3 in DNA: TGTGCCAGCAGCTTAGAAGGGGCCGCTAGTGGCTACACCTTC.

This chain joins TRBV2 and TRBJ2-1; the D gene is possibly TRBD2 (5 bases). Per the germline V gene, CDR1 is SNHLY and CDR2 is FYNNEI. CDR3 length: 13 amino acids. V shed 9 bases and J shed 5 bases, with 14 bases lying between them. In DNA, the CDR3 is TGTGCCAGTCAGGAGGAAAGACACAATGAGCAGTTCTTC. Amino acid sequence: CASQEERHNEQFF.

With respect to this clone: The junction does not match germline at one end; this may be a read error. CDR3: CASAPRTDAYGQYF. The CDR3 nucleotides are TGTGCCAGCGCCCCCCGGACTGATGCCTACGGGCAGTACTTC. The J gene is TRBJ2-7, the V gene TRBV6-5; TRBD2 might be the D (5 bases). Looked up from germline, CDR1 is MNHEY and CDR2 is SVGAGI. The CDR3 contains 14 residues.

The chain is built from TRBV11-2 and TRBJ2-5; TRBD1 aligns across 8 bases. Losses at the gene ends were 1 base for V and 4 bases for J; bases not matched to a gene: 17. Germline V gives CDR1 SGHAT, CDR2 FQNNGV. The CDR3 contains 19 residues. CDR3 sequence: CASSLGQGLSGGVRETQYF. CDR3 bases: TGTGCCAGCAGCTTAGGCCAGGGGCTCTCAGGGGGCGTTCGAGAGACCCAGTACTTC. Using reference TRBV11-2 and TRBJ2-5 for the parts outside the CDR3, the full variable domain is EAGVAQSPRYKIIEKRQSVAFWCNPISGHATLYWYQQILGQGPKLLIQFQNNGVVDDSQLPKDRFSAERLKGVDSTLKIQPAKLEDSAVYLCASSLGQGLSGGVRETQYFGPGTRLLVL.

This clone showed up just a few times. The chain carries TRBV7-3 and TRBJ2-6; tentatively, D is TRBD2 (6 bases). The germline V gene has CDR1 SGHTA and CDR2 FQGTGA. Trimming left V 4 bases short and J 3 bases short, with 10 bases between. This CDR3 has 15 amino acids. This CDR3 reads CASSSGVYGANVLTF. Written as DNA, the CDR3 is TGTGCCAGCAGCTCGGGAGTGTATGGGGCCAACGTCCTGACTTTC. Supplemented by reference TRBV7-3 and TRBJ2-6, the full variable domain reads GAGVSQTPSNKVTEKGKYVELRCDPISGHTALYWYRQSLGQGPEFLIYFQGTGAADDSGLPNDRFFAVRPEGSVSTLKIQRTERGDSAVYLCASSSGVYGANVLTFGAGSRLTVL.

The chain links TRBV7-2 to TRBJ1-6; the D is unclear. The CDR3 is 13 amino acids. V was cut by 8 bases and J by 7 bases, with 12 bases left in between. CDR1 SGHTA and CDR2 FQGNSA come from the germline V gene. CDR3 nucleotide sequence: TGTGCCAGCTCTGGCGCGGAGAATTCACCCCTCCACTTT. Protein: CASSGAENSPLHF.

The V call is TRBV7-6, the J call TRBJ2-3; tentatively, D is TRBD2 (6 bases). Trimming removed 4 bases at V and 0 bases at J, with 8 bases between. This CDR3 region has 14 residues. CDR1 and CDR2 (germline): SGHVS, FNYEAQ. The CDR3 loop is CASSSGESTDTQYF. CDR3 bases: TGTGCCAGCAGCTCGGGGGAGAGCACAGATACGCAGTATTTT.

J is TRBJ1-3 and V is TRBV10-3; D gene unclear. The CDR3 runs 15 residues. CDR1 and CDR2 (germline): ENHRY, SYGVKD. V lost 4 bases and J lost 0, with 10 bases in between. The CDR3, as DNA: TGTGCCATCAGTGGCCAACGGGTCTCTGGAAACACCATATATTTT. It translates to CAISGQRVSGNTIYF.

The chain employs TRBV23-1 and TRBJ2-2; TRBD2 matches 8 bases. TRBV23-1 belongs to the ORF category, with a function that is uncertain. The V gene end was trimmed by 0 bases and the J gene end by 1 base; junction bases not matched to a gene: 1. The CDR3 sequence is 16 residues long. For the CDR3, the DNA is TGCGCCAGCAGTCAATCACGGGGGGGGAACACCGGGGAGCTGTTTTTT. Translated: CASSQSRGGNTGELFF.